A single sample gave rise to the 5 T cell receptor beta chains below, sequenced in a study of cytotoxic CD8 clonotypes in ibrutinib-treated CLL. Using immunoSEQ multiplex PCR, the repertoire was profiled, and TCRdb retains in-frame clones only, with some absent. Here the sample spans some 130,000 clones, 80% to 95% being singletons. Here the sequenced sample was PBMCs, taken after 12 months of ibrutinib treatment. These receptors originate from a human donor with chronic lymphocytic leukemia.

The CDR3 region is CASSQGANEQFF. The CDR3 bases are TGTGCCAGCAGCCAGGGGGCCAATGAGCAGTTCTTC. The chain is built from TRBV7-9 and TRBJ2-1; 8 bases are shared with TRBD1. This CDR3 spans 12 amino acids. CDR1 and CDR2 (germline): SEHNR, FQNEAQ (reference sequence). J was trimmed by 6 bases and V by 5 bases; bases with no gene match: 0.

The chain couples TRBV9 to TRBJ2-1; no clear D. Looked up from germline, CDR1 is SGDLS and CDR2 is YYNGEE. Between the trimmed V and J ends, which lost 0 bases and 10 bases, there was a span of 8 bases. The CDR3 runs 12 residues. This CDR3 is CASSVGEYEQFF. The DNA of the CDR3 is TGTGCCAGCAGCGTAGGAGAGTACGAGCAGTTCTTC.

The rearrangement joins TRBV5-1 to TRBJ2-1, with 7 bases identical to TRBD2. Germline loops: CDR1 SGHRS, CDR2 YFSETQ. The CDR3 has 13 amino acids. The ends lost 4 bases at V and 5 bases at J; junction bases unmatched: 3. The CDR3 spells CASSGSGNNEQFF. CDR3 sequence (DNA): TGCGCCAGCAGCGGCAGCGGGAACAATGAGCAGTTCTTC.

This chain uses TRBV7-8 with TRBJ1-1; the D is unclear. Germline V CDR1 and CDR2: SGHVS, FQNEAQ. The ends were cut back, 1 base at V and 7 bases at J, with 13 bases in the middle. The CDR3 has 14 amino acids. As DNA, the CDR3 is TGTGCCAGCAGCTTAGTTTCTCAGGAGGGTGAAGCTTTCTTT. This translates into CASSLVSQEGEAFF.

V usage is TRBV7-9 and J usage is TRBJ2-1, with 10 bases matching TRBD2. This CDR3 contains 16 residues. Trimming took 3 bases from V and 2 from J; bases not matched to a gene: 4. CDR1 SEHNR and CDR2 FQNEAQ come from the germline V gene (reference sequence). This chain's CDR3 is CASSFLAGGPYNEQFF. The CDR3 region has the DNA TGTGCCAGCAGCTTCTTAGCGGGAGGACCCTACAATGAGCAGTTCTTC.